The rows below give T cell receptor beta chains drawn from one sample of a study of T cell responses to AZD1222 COVID-19 vaccine. Some clones are missing from TCRdb's copy, which holds only in-frame ones; the method was immunoSEQ multiplex PCR. The table records 86,000 or so clones, approximately 86% of them present only once. The sequencing used peripheral blood, collected 28 days after the second AZD1222 dose. Source of these receptors: an adult who received the AZD1222 COVID-19 vaccine. Both conserved end residues are part of each CDR3. The D gene is left open where the match is weak. Expanded clones are given a class, and other clones once, few, many or no size at all.

d_gene	v_gene	abundance	j_gene	CDR3aa	CDR3nt
NA	TRBV5-1	NA	TRBJ2-3	CASSLWGLTDTQYF	TGCGCCAGCAGCTTATGGGGGCTCACAGATACGCAGTATTTT
NA	TRBV6-1	NA	TRBJ2-7	CASSPTASYEQYF	TGTGCCAGCAGTCCGACAGCCTCCTACGAGCAGTACTTC
TRBD2	TRBV7-2	NA	TRBJ2-2	CAQGLAGSQNTGELFF	TGTGCCCAGGGACTAGCGGGATCCCAGAACACCGGGGAGCTGTTTTTT
NA	TRBV18	NA	TRBJ2-3	CASSGYTVADTQYF	TGTGCCAGCTCCGGGTACACGGTGGCAGATACGCAGTATTTT
NA	TRBV27	NA	TRBJ2-3	CASSSPVITDTQYF	TGTGCCAGCAGTTCCCCAGTCATCACAGATACGCAGTATTTT
TRBD1	TRBV23-1	NA	TRBJ2-5	CASSDRGKRRRETQYF	TGCGCCAGCAGCGACAGGGGGAAGCGCCGTCGGGAGACCCAGTACTTC
NA	TRBV7-9	once	TRBJ2-5	CASSIRANQETQYF	TGTGCCAGCAGCATTCGGGCAAATCAAGAGACCCAGTACTTC
TRBD2	TRBV7-3	NA	TRBJ2-7	CASSFGLAGDKQYF	TGTGCCAGCAGCTTCGGACTAGCGGGAGACAAGCAGTACTTC
TRBD1	TRBV11-2	NA	TRBJ1-1	CASSTGTGGTEAFF	TGTGCCAGCAGCACCGGGACAGGGGGAACTGAAGCTTTCTTT
NA	TRBV5-4	NA	TRBJ1-3	CASSQRGASVLRGNTIYF	TGTGCCAGCAGCCAGAGGGGGGCTTCGGTTCTGAGGGGAAACACCATATATTTT
NA	TRBV9	few	TRBJ1-1	CASTVTGMNTEAFF	TGTGCCAGCACCGTCACAGGGATGAACACTGAAGCTTTCTTT
NA	TRBV23-1	NA	TRBJ2-2	CASSMPPRENTGELFF	TGCGCCAGCAGTATGCCCCCCCGAGAGAACACCGGGGAGCTGTTTTTT
NA	TRBV30	NA	TRBJ2-7	CAWSVGVYEQYF	TGTGCCTGGAGTGTGGGCGTCTACGAGCAGTACTTC
NA	TRBV30	NA	TRBJ1-2	CAWSVYRDSGRVTYGYTF	TGTGCCTGGAGTGTGTATCGGGACTCGGGGAGAGTAACCTATGGCTACACCTTC
NA	TRBV7-9	few	TRBJ1-5	CASTPGSYSNQPQHF	TGTGCCAGCACCCCCGGGAGTTATAGCAATCAGCCCCAGCATTTT
NA	TRBV12-5	once	TRBJ1-1	CASGFRGENTEAFF	TGTGCTAGTGGTTTTCGCGGGGAGAACACTGAAGCTTTCTTT
NA	TRBV5-6	NA	TRBJ2-1	CASSLVRGGDEFF	TGTGCCAGCAGCTTGGTTCGAGGGGGGGACGAGTTCTTC
TRBD1	TRBV27	NA	TRBJ2-1	CASSFGRGQYNEQFF	TGTGCCAGCAGTTTTGGCAGGGGGCAGTACAATGAGCAGTTCTTC
NA	TRBV5-3	NA	TRBJ2-1	CARSLAGSPGGEQFF	TGTGCCAGAAGCTTGGCTGGCTCGCCCGGAGGTGAGCAGTTCTTC
TRBD2	TRBV19	NA	TRBJ2-3	CATSPGTSGRTDTQYF	TGTGCCACCTCACCTGGGACTAGCGGGAGGACAGATACGCAGTATTTT
NA	TRBV27	NA	TRBJ2-7	CASSSSAHEQYF	TGTGCCAGCAGTTCCTCCGCCCACGAGCAGTACTTC
TRBD2	TRBV7-9	NA	TRBJ2-5	CASILGSGSRETQYF	TGTGCCAGCATCCTGGGGAGCGGGAGTCGAGAGACCCAGTACTTC
NA	TRBV7-9	NA	TRBJ1-5	CASSLAGGSSNQPQHF	TGTGCCAGCAGCTTAGCGGGGGGGAGTAGCAATCAGCCCCAGCATTTT
NA	TRBV7-2	NA	TRBJ1-4	CASSLESRGKLFF	TGTGCCAGCAGCTTAGAGTCCCGAGGAAAACTGTTTTTT
TRBD2	TRBV13	NA	TRBJ2-3	CASSFLAGGVTDTQYF	TGTGCCAGCAGCTTCTTAGCGGGGGGAGTCACAGATACGCAGTATTTT
NA	TRBV6-5	NA	TRBJ1-4	CASSYSAATNEKLFF	TGTGCCAGCAGTTACTCGGCGGCAACTAATGAAAAACTGTTTTTT
NA	TRBV2	NA	TRBJ2-1	CASKRSGNEQFF	TGTGCCAGCAAAAGGTCGGGCAATGAGCAGTTCTTC
NA	TRBV2	few	TRBJ1-5	CASRGQYGQPQHF	TGTGCCAGCAGAGGACAGTACGGGCAGCCCCAGCATTTT
NA	TRBV28	NA	TRBJ1-1	CASSRPGAAEAFF	TGTGCCAGCAGCCGCCCAGGGGCGGCTGAAGCTTTCTTT
NA	TRBV19	NA	TRBJ2-7	CASSMQGRRNEQYF	TGTGCCAGTAGTATGCAGGGTCGGAGGAACGAGCAGTACTTC
NA	TRBV28	NA	TRBJ2-3	CASLTGMGTDTQYF	TGTGCCAGTCTTACAGGGATGGGCACAGATACGCAGTATTTT
TRBD1	TRBV6-2/TRBV6-3	many	TRBJ1-5	CASSPGTGGDQPQHF	TGTGCCAGCAGTCCCGGGACAGGGGGCGATCAGCCCCAGCATTTT
NA	TRBV2	NA	TRBJ1-5	CASSAQGSVSNQPQHF	TGTGCCAGCAGTGCCCAGGGGTCGGTCAGCAATCAGCCCCAGCATTTT
TRBD1	TRBV7-2	once	TRBJ1-3	CASSVQGAGNTIYF	TGTGCCAGCAGCGTACAGGGGGCGGGAAACACCATATATTTT
NA	TRBV24-1	NA	TRBJ1-5	CATARGDQPQHF	TGTGCCACCGCCCGAGGGGATCAGCCCCAGCATTTT
NA	TRBV30	NA	TRBJ2-1	CALANLNEQFF	TGTGCCCTAGCAAACCTTAATGAGCAGTTCTTC
NA	TRBV9	NA	TRBJ1-1	CASSVQTAREAFF	TGTGCCAGCAGCGTACAGACGGCCAGGGAAGCTTTCTTT
TRBD1	TRBV18	NA	TRBJ1-5	CASSPPNIMDRGGYQPQHF	TGTGCCAGCTCACCACCGAATATCATGGACAGGGGAGGCTATCAGCCCCAGCATTTT
NA	TRBV2	few	TRBJ2-5	CASSETETQETQYF	TGTGCCAGCAGTGAGACAGAAACTCAAGAGACCCAGTACTTC
NA	TRBV19	once	TRBJ1-5	CASTTTGLFLQPQHF	TGTGCCAGCACAACCACGGGGCTTTTTCTTCAGCCCCAGCATTTT
TRBD1	TRBV11-2	NA	TRBJ1-5	CASTPTGSNQPQHF	TGTGCCAGCACCCCGACAGGGAGCAATCAGCCCCAGCATTTT
NA	TRBV2	once	TRBJ1-5	CASMRAPLGGNQPQHF	TGTGCCAGCATGAGGGCACCATTGGGGGGCAATCAGCCCCAGCATTTT
TRBD2	TRBV5-4	NA	TRBJ2-7	CASSLAASGPYEQYF	TGTGCCAGCAGCTTGGCTGCTAGCGGCCCCTACGAGCAGTACTTC
NA	TRBV28	NA	TRBJ1-2	CASSSQGPYGYTF	TGTGCCAGCAGTTCCCAGGGTCCCTATGGCTACACCTTC
TRBD1	TRBV7-9	NA	TRBJ1-5	CASSLTGGSNQPQHF	TGTGCCAGCAGCCTGACAGGGGGCTCCAATCAGCCCCAGCATTTT
NA	TRBV5-1	NA	TRBJ1-5	CASREGGNQPQHF	TGCGCCAGCAGGGAGGGGGGTAATCAGCCCCAGCATTTT
NA	TRBV29-1	NA	TRBJ2-7	CSADWTGRGEQYF	TGCAGCGCAGATTGGACAGGGCGGGGGGAGCAGTACTTC
TRBD1	TRBV28	NA	TRBJ1-5	CASSSGQRNQPQHF	TGTGCCAGCAGTTCGGGACAGCGGAATCAGCCCCAGCATTTT